The 5 T cell receptor beta chains below come from one sample, sequenced in a study of blood T cell repertoires in COVID-19. Libraries were prepared by immunoSEQ multiplex PCR; TCRdb keeps only in-frame clonotypes and omits some of them. Seen here are approximately 280,000 clones, approximately 91% observed once, and the top ten hold about 12%. Source material: peripheral blood. The receptors derive from a woman aged 55-69 years with acute or convalescent COVID-19.

The chain links TRBV27 to TRBJ1-1; 9 bases are shared with TRBD1. The V segment lost 5 bases and the J segment 5 bases; nucleotides outside the gene matches: 6. CDR3 length: 14 amino acids. Germline CDR1 reads MNHEY; CDR2 reads SMNVEV (reference sequence). Here the CDR3 reads CASSPTTGGTEAFF. The CDR3 DNA sequence: TGTGCCAGCAGTCCCACGACAGGGGGAACTGAAGCTTTCTTT.

The chain uses TRBV7-6 and TRBJ1-1; 7 nucleotides align to TRBD1. CDR3 length: 15 amino acids. Germline V gene data show CDR1 as SGHVS and CDR2 as FNYEAQ. The V and J ends lost 5 bases and 3 bases, in that order; junction bases with no gene match: 9. CDR3 residues: CASSPRQGTDTEAFF. CDR3 coding DNA: TGTGCCAGCAGCCCTCGACAGGGAACGGACACTGAAGCTTTCTTT.

The rearrangement joins TRBV7-8 to TRBJ1-6, with 8 bases fitting TRBD1. V lost 2 bases and J lost 10; bases outside the gene matches: 7. The CDR3 loop spans 15 amino acids. Germline assignment: CDR1 SGHVS and CDR2 FQNEAQ. CDR3: CASSLPGQGVSPLHF. CDR3 in DNA: TGTGCCAGCAGCTTACCAGGACAGGGTGTCTCACCCCTCCACTTT.

The V call is TRBV7-9, the J call TRBJ2-1; TRBD2 matches at 10 bases. The V gene's germline CDR1 is SEHNR and CDR2 FQNEAQ (reference sequence). V trimming: 2 bases; J trimming: 4 bases; junction bases outside the gene matches: 5. CDR3 length: 16 amino acids. The DNA for the CDR3 is TGTGCCAGCAGCTTACCAGCGGGAGGGTATTACAATGAGCAGTTCTTC. Protein product: CASSLPAGGYYNEQFF.

The count of this clone is one. The chain combines TRBV6-4 with TRBJ2-2; TRBD1 might be the D (5 bases). The length of the CDR3 is 16 residues. V lost 4 bases and J 1 base, leaving 13 bases between the germline ends. Germline CDR1 and CDR2: MRHNA and SNTAGT. The CDR3 here is CASSAPQGLNTGELFF. The CDR3 bases are TGTGCCAGCAGTGCCCCCCAGGGCTTGAACACCGGGGAGCTGTTTTTT.